The 27 T cell receptor beta chains below all came from one sample that was sequenced in a study of cytomegalovirus exposure and HLA in healthy donors. 13 Jbeta primers and 60 Vbeta primers were used for the PCR. Generated by immunoSEQ multiplex PCR, the TCRdb table keeps only in-frame clones and is missing some. The data hold roughly 93,000 clones, with 65% to 80% observed a single time. Input material: PBMCs. These TCRs come from a human donor in good health.

The chain joins TRBV5-6 to TRBJ1-1; no firm D call. Trimming stripped 0 bases from V and 2 bases from J, with 11 bases between. Germline V gene lookup returns CDR1 SGHDT and CDR2 YYEEEE. The CDR3 covers 15 residues. The CDR3 sequence is CASSLVGGINTEAFF. For the CDR3, the DNA is TGTGCCAGCAGCTTGGTTGGCGGTATTAACACTGAAGCTTTCTTT.

V and J are TRBV5-8 and TRBJ1-6; D unclear. The V and J ends lost 0 bases and 7 bases respectively, with 8 bases between them. There are 14 residues in the CDR3. CDR1 SGHTS and CDR2 YDEGEE come from the germline V gene. CDR3 sequence: CASSLDNPNSPLHF. Here the CDR3 DNA reads TGTGCCAGCAGCTTGGACAATCCGAATTCACCCCTCCACTTT.

A single count supports this clone. The chain carries TRBV5-1 and TRBJ2-1; D ambiguous. This CDR3 spans 15 amino acids. With 5 bases removed from V and 1 base from J, the gap between germline ends came to 13 bases. Germline-derived CDR1 and CDR2 are SGHRS and YFSETQ. The CDR3 nucleotides read TGCGCCAGCAGTATGAACGGGTGGTCCTACAATGAGCAGTTCTTC. Its protein product is CASSMNGWSYNEQFF.

The chain joins TRBV7-7 to TRBJ2-5; TRBD2 might be the D (6 bases). The CDR3 has 15 amino acids. CDR1 and CDR2 from the germline V gene are SSHAT and FNYEAQ (reference sequence). V lost 5 bases and J 4 bases, leaving 17 bases between the germline ends. The CDR3 here is CASSPVTGGSETQYF. The CDR3 nucleotides read TGTGCCAGCAGCCCAGTGACCGGGGGTTCAGAGACCCAGTACTTC. Supplemented by reference TRBV7-7 and TRBJ2-5, the full variable domain reads GAGVSQSPRYKVTKRGQDVTLRCDPISSHATLYWYQQALGQGPEFLTYFNYEAQPDKSGLPSDRFSAERPEGSISTLTIQRTEQRDSAMYRCASSPVTGGSETQYFGPGTRLLVL.

This chain joins TRBV5-4 and TRBJ1-3; 7 bases line up with TRBD1. V lost 0 bases and J lost 3; bases outside the gene matches: 3. This CDR3 region has 15 residues. Germline CDR1 is SGHNT and CDR2 is YYREEE (reference sequence). The CDR3 here is CASSLEGARGNTIYF. CDR3 nucleotide sequence: TGTGCCAGCAGCTTGGAGGGGGCACGTGGAAACACCATATATTTT.

The chain uses TRBV6-4 and TRBJ2-3, with TRBD1 matching 8 bases. V trimming: 3 bases; J trimming: 0 bases; junction bases outside the gene matches: 2. This CDR3 is 15 amino acids long. CDR1 is MRHNA and CDR2 is SNTAGT in the germline V gene. CDR3 nucleotides: TGTGCCAGCAGTGAAGGACAGGGTAGCACAGATACGCAGTATTTT. Translated, it gives CASSEGQGSTDTQYF.

The chain joins TRBV13 to TRBJ2-7; 9 bases line up with TRBD1. The CDR3 contains 15 residues. The germline V gene has CDR1 PRHDT and CDR2 FYEKMQ (reference sequence). V gave up 5 bases and J gave up 5 bases; unmatched junction bases: 10. CDR3 protein: CASSQTGTGFHEQYF. The DNA of the CDR3 is TGTGCCAGCAGCCAAACCGGGACAGGGTTCCACGAGCAGTACTTC.

This chain connects TRBV7-2 to TRBJ2-7; the D is unclear. This CDR3 has 13 residues. V was pared by 4 bases and J by 1 base, with 8 bases between. Germline CDR1 SGHTA, CDR2 FQGNSA. In nucleotides, the CDR3 is TGTGCCAGCAGCTCTTCGGGTTCCTACGAGCAGTACTTC. Translation gives CASSSSGSYEQYF.

The rearrangement uses TRBV10-3 and TRBJ1-2; TRBD1 is a possible D gene (6 bases). The CDR3 totals 14 residues. V was shortened by 3 bases and J by 6 bases, with 14 bases between the two germline ends. Germline lookup yields CDR1 ENHRY and CDR2 SYGVKD. This CDR3 reads CAISDLRGGDGYTF. CDR3 nucleotide sequence: TGTGCCATCAGTGATCTCAGGGGAGGGGATGGCTACACCTTC.

The J gene is TRBJ1-5, the V gene TRBV19; D unresolved. This CDR3 has 13 amino acids. Germline V lookup: CDR1 LNHDA, CDR2 SQIVND (reference sequence). V gave up 6 bases and J gave up 1 base, with 7 bases separating them. The CDR3 DNA is TGTGCCAGTAGGTCGGGGAGCAATCAGCCCCAGCATTTT. This translates into CASRSGSNQPQHF. The whole variable domain, remainder taken from reference TRBV19 and TRBJ1-5, is DGGITQSPKYLFRKEGQNVTLSCEQNLNHDAMYWYRQDPGQGLRLIYYSQIVNDFQKGDIAEGYSVSREKKESFPLTVTSAQKNPTAFYLCASRSGSNQPQHFGDGTRLSIL.

The chain employs TRBV7-9 and TRBJ2-7, with a tentative D call TRBD2 (6 bases). The germline CDR1 and CDR2 sequences are SEHNR and FQNEAQ (reference sequence). V lost 3 bases and J 5 bases, leaving 14 bases between the germline ends. The CDR3 contains 14 residues. CDR3 sequence: CASSFEEGRDEQYF. The CDR3 DNA sequence: TGTGCCAGCAGCTTCGAGGAGGGTCGGGACGAGCAGTACTTC.

This chain joins TRBV12-5 and TRBJ2-7; D call uncertain. Germline values: CDR1 LGHNT, CDR2 FRNRAP. This CDR3 contains 13 residues. CDR3 in amino acids: CASLMRPGLEQYF. The CDR3 DNA sequence: TGTGCCAGCCTGATGAGGCCCGGCCTCGAGCAGTACTTC.

The V gene is TRBV5-1, the J gene TRBJ2-7; a weak D match, TRBD2 (5 bases). The CDR3 is 14 residues long. V was clipped by 2 bases and J by 2 bases, with 11 bases between them. CDR1 is SGHRS and CDR2 is YFSETQ in the germline V gene. This chain's CDR3 is CASSFGLAAYEQYF. CDR3 bases: TGCGCCAGCAGCTTCGGACTGGCGGCCTACGAGCAGTACTTC.

This clone was counted once. The chain links TRBV5-1 to TRBJ2-3; no clear D gene. This CDR3 spans 14 amino acids. Germline lookup yields CDR1 SGHRS and CDR2 YFSETQ. V gave up 2 bases and J gave up 0 bases, with 7 bases separating them. The CDR3 region is CASSFRLSTDTQYF. CDR3 nucleotides: TGCGCCAGCAGCTTCCGACTGAGCACAGATACGCAGTATTTT.

The rearrangement joins TRBV27 to TRBJ1-1; D unresolved. V was shortened by 5 bases and J by 7 bases, with 20 bases between the two germline ends. Germline V gene sequence: CDR1 MNHEY, CDR2 SMNVEV (reference sequence). The CDR3 spans 15 residues. This chain's CDR3 is CASSPHSGIDGEAFF. CDR3 sequence (DNA): TGTGCCAGCAGTCCTCATTCAGGAATTGACGGTGAAGCTTTCTTT.

About this clone: Other DNA sequences of this sample code for an identical CDR3. V and J are TRBV5-6 and TRBJ2-5, with 7 bases that match TRBD1. The CDR3 is made up of 17 amino acids. V shed 0 bases and J 5 bases; nucleotides not matched to a gene: 13. Germline values: CDR1 SGHDT, CDR2 YYEEEE. The CDR3 spells CASSLGPPGTVQETQYF. The CDR3 nucleotides read TGTGCCAGCAGCTTGGGGCCCCCCGGGACAGTCCAGGAGACCCAGTACTTC.

The chain has TRBV7-2 and TRBJ1-2, with TRBD1 identical over 7 bases. The CDR3 extends over 16 amino acids. Per the germline V gene, CDR1 is SGHTA and CDR2 is FQGNSA. V was pared by 5 bases and J by 6 bases, with 15 bases of the junction left unmatched. CDR3 loop: CASSRGYAGGLDGYTF. The CDR3, as DNA: TGTGCCAGCAGCCGGGGGTACGCAGGGGGTTTGGATGGCTACACCTTC.

This chain uses TRBV11-3 with TRBJ2-5, with 11 bases identical to TRBD1. Germline V gives CDR1 SGHNT, CDR2 YENEEA. The CDR3 is made up of 16 amino acids. Trimming at V came to 3 bases and at J to 2 bases, leaving 5 bases not matched to a gene. The CDR3 is CASSFGTGGGQETQYF. The CDR3, as DNA: TGTGCCAGCAGCTTCGGGACAGGGGGGGGTCAAGAGACCCAGTACTTC. Full variable domain (outside the CDR3, taken from reference TRBV11-3 and TRBJ2-5): EAGVVQSPRYKIIEKKQPVAFWCNPISGHNTLYWYLQNLGQGPELLIRYENEEAVDDSQLPKDRFSAERLKGVDSTLKIQPAELGDSAVYLCASSFGTGGGQETQYFGPGTRLLVL.

The V call is TRBV11-2, the J call TRBJ2-7, with 9 positions matching TRBD2. Germline assignment: CDR1 SGHAT and CDR2 FQNNGV. The CDR3 contains 16 residues. The J segment lost 2 bases and the V segment lost 6 bases, leaving 11 bases of the junction unmatched. The CDR3, as DNA: TGTGCCAGCAGTTCAGCGGGAGGAGGGTTCCCCTACGAGCAGTACTTC. Residues: CASSSAGGGFPYEQYF.

The V gene is TRBV5-6, the J gene TRBJ2-5, with D possibly being TRBD1 (5 bases). The better agreement between TRBJ2-7 and the DNA end casts doubt on the J call. The CDR3 consists of 12 residues. Germline values: CDR1 SGHDT, CDR2 YYEEEE. CDR3 coding DNA: TGTGCCAGTGGGGCAGGAGTCTACGAGCAGTACTTC. Amino acids: CASGAGVYEQYF.

The chain uses TRBV27 and TRBJ1-5; D call uncertain. V was trimmed by 6 bases and J by 1 base, leaving 16 bases between them. The CDR3 extends over 16 amino acids. Germline lookup yields CDR1 MNHEY and CDR2 SMNVEV (reference sequence). The CDR3 loop reads CASRPQTGWSNQPQHF. Here the CDR3 DNA reads TGTGCCAGCAGACCCCAAACGGGATGGAGCAATCAGCCCCAGCATTTT.

The chain couples TRBV6-5 to TRBJ1-1; a weak D match, TRBD1 (6 bases). The ends were cut back, 5 bases at V and 3 bases at J, with 13 bases in the middle. The CDR3 is made up of 14 amino acids. Germline V gene data show CDR1 as MNHEY and CDR2 as SVGAGI. The CDR3 spells CASSPRTEDTEAFF. CDR3 bases: TGTGCCAGCAGTCCGCGGACAGAGGACACTGAAGCTTTCTTT.

The V gene is TRBV6-4, the J gene TRBJ1-2; D perhaps matches TRBD1 (6 bases). The CDR3 runs 12 residues. Germline V gene sequence: CDR1 MRHNA, CDR2 SNTAGT. The V and J ends lost 6 bases and 10 bases respectively, with 15 bases between them. CDR3 sequence (DNA): TGTGCCAGCAGGGCCCACCAGGGGCCCTACACCTTC. Protein product: CASRAHQGPYTF.

J is TRBJ2-7 and V is TRBV6-5, with TRBD2 matching 11 bases. The V and J ends lost 6 bases and 7 bases, in that order; junction bases with no gene match: 8. Germline V CDR1 and CDR2: MNHEY, SVGAGI. The length of the CDR3 is 14 residues. CDR3 in amino acids: CASRIGTSGLEQYF. CDR3 nucleotide sequence: TGTGCCAGCAGGATCGGGACTAGCGGCCTTGAGCAGTACTTC.

This clone was observed a single time. V gene TRBV5-1 combines with J gene TRBJ1-3; D gene ambiguous. CDR3 length: 14 residues. The germline CDR1 and CDR2 sequences are SGHRS and YFSETQ. Trimming removed 4 bases at V and 0 bases at J, with 8 bases between. In DNA form, the CDR3 reads TGCGCCAGCAGCCCCCTAAGCTCTGGAAACACCATATATTTT. Protein: CASSPLSSGNTIYF.

Only a few counts were recorded for this clone. V usage is TRBV30 and J usage is TRBJ1-5, with D possibly TRBD1 on 5 matching bases. The CDR3 totals 13 residues. Germline CDR1 and CDR2: GTSNPN and SVGIG (reference sequence). With 3 bases removed from V and 5 bases from J, the gap between germline ends came to 11 bases. The CDR3 spells CAWRSGLDQPQHF. In DNA, the CDR3 is TGTGCCTGGAGATCAGGGCTTGATCAGCCCCAGCATTTT.

This clone was observed a few times. In nucleotides, the CDR3 is TGTGCCACCAGCAGAGGCGGGACGGGGAACACTGAAGCTTTCTTT. It is translated as CATSRGGTGNTEAFF. This rearrangement joins TRBV15 to TRBJ1-1; D is perhaps TRBD1 (5 bases). Germline-derived CDR1 and CDR2 are LNHNV and YYDKDF (reference sequence). V lost 1 base to trimming and J lost 1 base, with 10 bases between them. This CDR3 contains 15 residues.